The next 21 T cell receptor beta chains were all read from a single sample in a study of cytomegalovirus exposure and HLA in healthy donors. This PCR relied on a set of 60 Vbeta primers and 13 Jbeta primers. Only in-frame clones appear in the TCRdb table, and some are missing; sequencing was by immunoSEQ multiplex PCR. This sample has under 200,000 clones, with 60% to 80% found just once. Sequencing was carried out using PBMCs. The receptors shown here come from a man aged 35-49 years in good health and CMV-seronegative.

This clone was seen a single time. The CDR3 sequence is CASSRGQLNTEAFF. The CDR3 DNA sequence: TGTGCCAGCAGCCGCGGACAGCTGAACACTGAAGCTTTCTTT. This chain connects TRBV6-6 to TRBJ1-1; TRBD1 is a possible D gene (6 bases). The germline V gene has CDR1 MNHNY and CDR2 SVGAGI (reference sequence). V was pared by 6 bases and J by 0 bases, with 11 bases between. The CDR3 totals 14 residues.

This chain links TRBV5-1 with TRBJ2-3; 8 positions match TRBD1. Trimming took 3 bases from V and 5 from J; bases not matched to a gene: 5. Looked up from germline, CDR1 is SGHRS and CDR2 is YFSETQ. The CDR3 is 14 amino acids. The CDR3: CASSYGQGGDTQYF. The CDR3 bases are TGCGCCAGCAGCTACGGACAGGGAGGAGATACGCAGTATTTT.

The genes are TRBV21-1 and TRBJ1-5; the DNA was not used to check the table's D call, TRBD1. TRBV21-1 is recorded as a pseudogene. The CDR3 runs 17 residues. DNA of the CDR3: TGTGCCAGCAGCAAGATGCAGGGATGTGGGGAAGATCAGCCCCAGCATTTT. Translating gives CASSKMQGCGEDQPQHF.

The rearrangement uses TRBV6-6 and TRBJ2-7; tentatively, D is TRBD1 (5 bases). Per the germline V gene, CDR1 is MNHNY and CDR2 is SVGAGI (reference sequence). The CDR3 has 11 amino acids. Trimming stripped 6 bases from V and 6 bases from J, with 9 bases between. CDR3 coding DNA: TGTGCCAGCAGAGGGGAAGTCGAGCAGTACTTC. This sequence encodes CASRGEVEQYF.

The chain links TRBV7-8 to TRBJ1-1; D is possibly TRBD1 (6 bases). V lost 5 bases and J 7 bases, leaving 17 bases between the germline ends. There are 14 residues in the CDR3. Germline lookup yields CDR1 SGHVS and CDR2 FQNEAQ. CDR3 sequence (DNA): TGTGCCAGCAGCCCGGGACACCTTGTCGGTGAAGCTTTCTTT. It specifies CASSPGHLVGEAFF. The whole variable domain, remainder taken from reference TRBV7-8 and TRBJ1-1, is GAGVSQSPRYKVAKRGQDVALRCDPISGHVSLFWYQQALGQGPEFLTYFQNEAQLDKSGLPSDRFFAERPEGSVSTLKIQRTQQEDSAVYLCASSPGHLVGEAFFGQGTRLTVV.

The rearrangement uses TRBV6-1 and TRBJ1-6; D call uncertain. Germline V gene sequence: CDR1 MNHNS, CDR2 SASEGT. This CDR3 is built from 15 residues. The V end was cut by 4 bases, the J end by 5 bases, with 12 bases between. The CDR3 is CASSVGRADNSPLHF. The DNA for the CDR3 is TGTGCCAGCAGTGTCGGGAGAGCAGATAATTCACCCCTCCACTTT.

The chain links TRBV7-2 to TRBJ1-1; perhaps TRBD1 as D (5 bases). V was shortened by 5 bases and J by 1 base, with 11 bases between the two germline ends. The length of the CDR3 is 14 residues. The germline CDR1 and CDR2 sequences are SGHTA and FQGNSA. The CDR3 coding sequence is TGTGCCAGCAGCGTCAGGGTCTCGAACACTGAAGCTTTCTTT. Protein product: CASSVRVSNTEAFF.

This chain connects TRBV5-1 to TRBJ2-7, with a possible D match to TRBD1 (5 bases). Per germline, CDR1 SGHRS and CDR2 YFSETQ. V was pared by 2 bases and J by 1 base, with 16 bases between. The CDR3 extends over 16 amino acids. CDR3 sequence: CASSLTRAVESYEQYF. The CDR3 bases are TGCGCCAGCAGCTTAACCAGGGCGGTTGAATCCTACGAGCAGTACTTC. The full variable domain, with the rest looked up from reference TRBV5-1 and TRBJ2-7, is KAGVTQTPRYLIKTRGQQVTLSCSPISGHRSVSWYQQTPGQGLQFLFEYFSETQRNKGNFPGRFSGRQFSNSRSEMNVSTLELGDSALYLCASSLTRAVESYEQYFGPGTRLTVT.

This chain links TRBV7-9 with TRBJ2-1; D possibly corresponds to TRBD1 (6 bases). CDR3 length equals 16 residues. Trimming took 5 bases from V and 5 from J, leaving 19 bases between them. The germline gives CDR1 SEHNR, CDR2 FQNEAQ (reference sequence). The CDR3 loop reads CASSPRQDHPNNEQFF. In DNA, the CDR3 is TGTGCCAGCAGCCCCCGACAGGACCATCCAAACAATGAGCAGTTCTTC. Supplemented by reference TRBV7-9 and TRBJ2-1, the full variable domain reads DTGVSQNPRHKITKRGQNVTFRCDPISEHNRLYWYRQTLGQGPEFLTYFQNEAQLEKSRLLSDRFSAERPKGSFSTLEIQRTEQGDSAMYLCASSPRQDHPNNEQFFGPGTRLTVL.

The V gene is TRBV5-8, the J gene TRBJ2-1; 11 bases map to TRBD1. With 2 bases clipped from V and 10 bases from J, the junction kept 11 bases outside the gene matches. CDR3 length: 16 residues. Germline V gene sequence: CDR1 SGHTS, CDR2 YDEGEE. The CDR3 DNA reads TGTGCCAGCAGCTTTGCCTTGAGGACAGGGGGCATGGAGCAGTTCTTC. This translates into CASSFALRTGGMEQFF.

The chain combines TRBV9 with TRBJ1-2; 9 nucleotides agree with TRBD1. Germline loops: CDR1 SGDLS, CDR2 YYNGEE. The trim removed 3 bases at V and 9 bases at J, leaving 15 bases unmatched. The CDR3 consists of 16 residues. The CDR3 sequence: CASSAPEGGQGLRYTF. The CDR3 coding sequence is TGTGCCAGCAGCGCCCCCGAGGGGGGACAGGGATTACGCTACACCTTC.

This chain joins TRBV25-1 and TRBJ2-3, with TRBD1 identical over 10 bases. This CDR3 contains 15 residues. The V and J ends lost 3 bases and 3 bases, in that order; junction bases with no gene match: 3. CDR1 MGHDK and CDR2 SYGVNS come from the germline V gene. DNA for the CDR3: TGTGCCAGCAGTGACGACAGGGGGCGGACAGATACGCAGTATTTT. Its translation: CASSDDRGRTDTQYF.

This clone was counted a few times. The genes are TRBV4-1 and TRBJ1-6, with 7 bases lining up with TRBD1. The CDR3 totals 17 residues. Germline V lookup: CDR1 MGHRA, CDR2 YSYEKL. J was trimmed by 10 bases and V by 3 bases; bases with no gene match: 15. CDR3 DNA: TGCGCCAGCAGCCATGGCGATGACAGGGCGGCACGATCACCCCTCCACTTT. It yields the protein CASSHGDDRAARSPLHF.

With regard to this clone: The germline gene is not matched at one end of the junction; a read error may be the cause. This chain links TRBV7-9 with TRBJ1-5, with 8 nucleotides matching TRBD1. CDR1 is SEHNR, CDR2 FQNEAQ, per germline (reference sequence). The CDR3 extends over 16 amino acids. The CDR3: CSSSKATGDSNQPQHF. For the CDR3, the DNA is TGTTCCAGCAGCAAAGCGACAGGGGATAGCAATCAGCCCCAGCATTTT.

This chain uses TRBV7-2 with TRBJ2-7; 16 bases match TRBD2. The CDR3 is made up of 16 amino acids. The V segment lost 5 bases and the J segment 4 bases; nucleotides outside the gene matches: 5. CDR1 and CDR2 from the germline V gene are SGHTA and FQGNSA. The chain's CDR3 is CASSLGLAGGPYEQYF. The CDR3, as DNA: TGTGCCAGCAGCCTGGGACTAGCGGGAGGGCCTTACGAGCAGTACTTC.

The V and J genes are TRBV7-2 and TRBJ2-1; D might be TRBD2 (6 bases). Trimming stripped 1 base from V and 6 bases from J, with 7 bases between. This CDR3 has 13 residues. The germline CDR1 and CDR2 sequences are SGHTA and FQGNSA. The CDR3 bases are TGTGCCAGCAGCTTAGTGGGGGGCAATGAGCAGTTCTTC. This encodes CASSLVGGNEQFF.

This clone turned up a few times. The chain couples TRBV7-2 to TRBJ2-7; perhaps TRBD2 as D (6 bases). V dropped 3 bases and J dropped 2 bases, with 11 bases sitting between them. Germline CDR1 is SGHTA and CDR2 is FQGNSA. The CDR3 spans 14 residues. CDR3 amino acids: CASSFEGGTYEQYF. The CDR3 nucleotides read TGTGCCAGCAGCTTTGAAGGCGGGACCTACGAGCAGTACTTC.

This clone was seen a single time. The chain uses TRBV18 and TRBJ2-2; 9 bases map to TRBD1. After removal of 6 bases from V and 5 bases from J, the junction contained 10 bases not matched to a gene. There are 16 residues in the CDR3. The V gene's germline CDR1 is KGHSH and CDR2 LQKENI. CDR3 sequence (DNA): TGTGCCAGCTCCGAAACAGGGGGCGCAAGAACCGGGGAGCTGTTTTTT. Amino acid sequence: CASSETGGARTGELFF. Full variable domain (outside the CDR3, taken from reference TRBV18 and TRBJ2-2): NAGVMQNPRHLVRRRGQEARLRCSPMKGHSHVYWYRQLPEEGLKFMVYLQKENIIDESGMPKERFSAEFPKEGPSILRIQQVVRGDSAAYFCASSETGGARTGELFFGEGSRLTVL.

The J gene is TRBJ1-2, the V gene TRBV7-9, with TRBD1 matching 7 bases. V was clipped by 4 bases and J by 8 bases; unmatched bases: 7. The germline V gene has CDR1 SEHNR and CDR2 FQNEAQ (reference sequence). The CDR3 consists of 13 residues. The CDR3 here is CASSSQATGGYTF. The CDR3, as DNA: TGTGCCAGCAGCTCACAGGCGACAGGGGGCTACACCTTC.

The rearrangement links TRBV6-1 to TRBJ2-1; the D is unclear. The CDR3 has 12 amino acids. V shed 6 bases and J shed 8 bases, with 11 bases lying between them. Germline CDR1 MNHNS, CDR2 SASEGT. CDR3 in DNA: TGTGCCAGCAGGGTGACTGTTGATGAGCAGTTCTTC. Protein: CASRVTVDEQFF.

This chain joins TRBV25-1 and TRBJ2-7; the D gene is possibly TRBD1 (6 bases). This CDR3 is built from 13 residues. The germline V gene has CDR1 MGHDK and CDR2 SYGVNS. V was shortened by 6 bases and J by 1 base, with 10 bases between the two germline ends. CDR3 DNA sequence: TGTGCCAGCAGCACGACAGGTTCCTACGAGCAGTACTTC. Translating it yields CASSTTGSYEQYF.